This record covers a single T cell receptor beta chain. This clonotype was recorded a few times. It has no known antigen specificity. No much larger clonotype is one base removed from it; base qualities were not supplied. A case-control design nested within a healthcare worker cohort in London, UK, was used, with weekly nasopharyngeal swab PCR tests and blood sampling performed. Healthcare workers were recruited between 23 and 31 March 2020, during the week of the UK lockdown, and were followed weekly for up to about 15 weeks. This sample is part of a study of early T cells in non-severe SARS-CoV-2 infection (dated by TCRdb to 2020 to 2022). Background for the entire study: Because TCR sequencing was done on bulk RNA from unsorted whole blood, the alpha and beta chains could not be paired.

What the work shows at the level of the full study, not this receptor alone: Matching against VDJdb was skewed toward anti-spike CD8 responses, likely underestimated virus-specific expansions, and missed private and CD4 specificities.

Clipping removes 3 bases from V and 4 bases from J, with 4 as the unmatched junction base count. The germline V gene yields SGHTA for CDR1 and FQGTGA for CDR2. Its CDR3 holds 14 amino acids, cysteine through phenylalanine. The DNA shown is the 42-base CDR3, in frame from base 1. The library was produced with 5' RACE. Sequencing used a NextSeq 500. The TCR library protocol attached unique molecular identifiers to individual cDNA molecules to correct for sequencing error and PCR bias. Sequencing covered both TCR alpha and beta chains, and within each sample the abundances of alpha and beta sequences were tightly co-correlated. Per the authors' processing: V gene, J gene and CDR3 annotation of TCR sequences was performed with Decombinator V4. Expanded TCRs were defined as changing significantly between any two time points under a Poisson model with p below 0.0001. TCR abundances were normalised to the total number of TCRs sequenced per sample and expressed as counts per million. TRAV1-2 paired with TRAJ12, TRAJ20 or TRAJ33 defined MAIT TCRs, while TRAV10 paired with TRAJ18 defined iNKT TCRs. VDJdb, accessed on 1 November 2021, was searched for TCRs annotated for CMV, EBV and SARS-CoV-2, and TCRs annotated for more than one antigen were excluded. The public sequencing data were trimmed at Q25 with fastp and processed into clonotypes with MiXCR by TCRdb, which kept only in-frame beta chains. Each CDR3 protein appears once, grouped with its most common genes and DNA. Here the V and J calls rest on TCRdb's processing, not on the authors' analysis. The sample contains under 100,000 distinct CDR3 sequences, approximately 10% of them found a single time. The ten largest clones take up around 4.7% of the sample.

The sequence derives from an adult who was a healthcare worker with PCR-confirmed SARS-CoV-2 infection or an uninfected control (not recorded which). This receptor chain uses TRBV7-3 and TRBJ2-3; 7 nucleotides in the junction match TRBD2. The sample was whole blood. The DNA sequence is as follows: TGTGCCAGCAGCTTGGGAGGGGTCCCAGATACGCAGTATTTT. It translates to CASSLGGVPDTQYF. When the CDR3 is completed using the reference TRBV7-3 and TRBJ2-3 genes on either side, the full variable domain is GAGVSQTPSNKVTEKGKYVELRCDPISGHTALYWYRQSLGQGPEFLIYFQGTGAADDSGLPNDRFFAVRPEGSVSTLKIQRTERGDSAVYLCASSLGGVPDTQYFGPGTRLTVL.